Listed below are T cell receptor beta chains from one sample, sequenced in a study of T-cell memory formation after mild COVID-19. Using its own MiXCR run on the 5' RACE reads, TCRdb lists one record per CDR3 protein. The table lists a few hundred thousand distinct CDR3 sequences, about 17% of them singletons, with roughly 21% in the top ten. Sequenced input: PBMCs or a T cell subset sorted from them (not recorded which). These receptors were taken from a man aged 18 to 29 who had mild COVID-19 (a few samples of this study predate the infection). Cell type and time point are not known. The CDR3 runs from the conserved cysteine through the conserved F or W. D genes are given only for firm matches. The size field is filled for only some rows; it gives once, few, many or a size class.

d_call j_call v_call clone_size cdr3_aa cdr3_nt
- TRBJ2-1 TRBV4-2 many CASSQAKYNEQFF TGTGCCAGCAGCCAAGCAAAGTACAATGAGCAGTTCTTC
- TRBJ1-2 TRBV7-9 few CASSPRDSGNYGYTF TGTGCCAGCAGCCCCCGGGATTCGGGGAACTATGGCTACACCTTC
- TRBJ2-1 TRBV12-3/TRBV12-4 few CASLGVRYNEQFF TGTGCCAGCTTAGGTGTGAGATACAATGAGCAGTTCTTC
- TRBJ1-4 TRBV12-5 - CASGSGLTNEKLFF TGTGCTAGTGGGTCAGGGTTAACTAATGAAAAACTGTTTTTT
TRBD1 TRBJ2-7 TRBV5-5 - CASSSWRTGDDEQYF TGTGCCAGCAGCTCATGGCGGACAGGGGACGACGAGCAGTACTTC
- TRBJ2-1 TRBV3-1 many CASSHWARENEQFF TGTGCCAGCAGCCATTGGGCCCGGGAGAATGAGCAGTTCTTC
- TRBJ2-3 TRBV4-2 - CASSRRPERLGGTQYF TGTGCCAGCAGCCGCCGGCCCGAGCGACTAGGGGGGACGCAGTATTTT
- TRBJ1-4 TRBV11-2 - CASSHGEKLFF TGTGCCAGCAGCCACGGCGAAAAACTGTTTTTT
TRBD1 TRBJ2-7 TRBV12-3/TRBV12-4 few CASSLRGRYSYEQYF TGTGCCAGCAGTTTAAGGGGGCGGTACTCCTACGAGCAGTACTTC
TRBD1 TRBJ2-7 TRBV4-2 - CASSSRTGGFYEQYF TGTGCCAGCAGCTCCAGGACAGGGGGTTTCTACGAGCAGTACTTC
- TRBJ2-5 TRBV5-1 few CASSLVPPGETQYF TGCGCCAGCAGCTTGGTTCCCCCCGGGGAGACCCAGTACTTC
TRBD2 TRBJ2-1 TRBV6-5 few CASTRRGGEQFF TGTGCCAGCACCCGTCGGGGGGGGGAGCAGTTCTTC
- TRBJ2-3 TRBV12-3/TRBV12-4 few CASSGSRGLPTDTQYF TGTGCCAGCAGTGGTAGCCGGGGGTTACCCACAGATACGCAGTATTTT
- TRBJ2-2 TRBV5-1 - CASSTGQPNTGELFF TGCGCCAGCAGCACCGGACAGCCGAACACCGGGGAGCTGTTTTTT
- TRBJ1-6 TRBV4-3 - CASSQDWAGDNSPLHF TGCGCCAGCAGCCAAGATTGGGCAGGAGATAATTCACCCCTCCACTTT
- TRBJ2-2 TRBV9 many CASSVRVTGELFF TGTGCCAGCAGCGTGAGGGTCACCGGGGAGCTGTTTTTT
- TRBJ1-4 TRBV29-1 many CSVEASGAEKLFF TGCAGCGTTGAAGCGTCAGGGGCTGAAAAACTGTTTTTT
TRBD1 TRBJ2-7 TRBV6-2/TRBV6-3 few CASSRQGRGLTYEQYF TGTGCCAGCAGTCGACAGGGTCGCGGCTTAACCTACGAGCAGTACTTC
TRBD1 TRBJ2-3 TRBV9 few CASTGPGQGIIDTQYF TGTGCCAGCACCGGTCCCGGACAGGGGATCATTGATACGCAGTATTTT
TRBD1 TRBJ1-1 TRBV20-1 - CTGTGGVNTEAFF TGCACCGGAACAGGGGGGGTGAACACTGAAGCTTTCTTT
- TRBJ2-5 TRBV11-2 - CASSVRTGILQETQYF TGTGCCAGCAGCGTACGAACAGGGATACTTCAAGAGACCCAGTACTTC
- TRBJ2-6 TRBV2 - CASSGAGGRGANVLTF TGTGCCAGCAGTGGGGCAGGCGGCAGGGGGGCCAACGTCCTGACTTTC
- TRBJ1-2 TRBV3-1 - CASSQEGRVGSYTF TGTGCCAGCAGCCAAGAGGGCAGGGTCGGAAGCTACACCTTC
- TRBJ2-2 TRBV24-1 - CATSDRGELFF TGTGCCACCAGTGACCGCGGGGAGCTGTTTTTT
- TRBJ1-6 TRBV5-1 - CASSHDRRGAWNSPLHF TGCGCCAGCAGCCATGATCGCAGGGGCGCATGGAATTCACCCCTCCACTTT
TRBD1 TRBJ1-6 TRBV7-2 many CASKTSWGQLGSPLHF TGTGCCAGCAAGACGAGCTGGGGACAGCTGGGTTCACCCCTCCACTTT
- TRBJ2-1 TRBV7-6 - CATLRDTGGNEQFF TGTGCCACCCTGAGGGACACGGGCGGGAATGAGCAGTTCTTC
- TRBJ2-5 TRBV4-3 few CASSRVGSQETQYF TGCGCCAGCAGCCGGGTCGGGTCGCAAGAGACCCAGTACTTC
TRBD1 TRBJ1-5 TRBV6-2/TRBV6-3 few CASSPHRGGVNQPQHF TGTGCCAGCAGTCCACATCGAGGGGGCGTCAATCAGCCCCAGCATTTT
- TRBJ1-4 TRBV12-3/TRBV12-4 - CASSPRTLRGEKLFF TGTGCCAGCAGTCCGAGGACCCTCCGGGGTGAAAAACTGTTTTTT
- TRBJ2-4 TRBV5-1 many CASSPEGREAKNIQYF TGCGCCAGCAGCCCGGAAGGTCGCGAAGCCAAAAACATTCAGTACTTC